These T cell receptor beta chains were read from a single sample in a study of blood T cell repertoires in COVID-19. Repertoires were generated with immunoSEQ multiplex PCR, while TCRdb's copy carries only in-frame clones and drops some. The table lists about 160,000 clones, 75% to 90% of them singletons, with about 3% in the top ten. The specimen sequenced was peripheral blood. Receptors were obtained from a human donor with acute or convalescent COVID-19. The donor label of this sample is uncertain. CDR3s leave out the opening cysteine and the closing phenylalanine or tryptophan. The order of the fields is J gene, V gene, CDR3 protein.

TRBJ2-1	TRBV7-3	ASSLRGLDYNEQF
TRBJ2-3	TRBV10-1	ASLLAGRTDTQY
TRBJ2-6	TRBV2	ASSPKSRFSGANVLT
TRBJ2-1	TRBV25-1	ASSDDRLSYNEQF
TRBJ1-1	TRBV2	ASRLQVNTEAF
TRBJ1-2	TRBV7-9	ASSLATEVRGYT
TRBJ2-1	TRBV24-1	ATSDPLGTSGGPFVVNEQF
TRBJ2-4	TRBV3-1/TRBV3-2	ASSQVRTERDIQY
TRBJ1-1	TRBV11-3	ASSSRTGGWEAF
TRBJ1-2	TRBV6-5	ASSYADRRGGYGYT
TRBJ2-7	TRBV28	ASSSVTYEQY
TRBJ2-2	TRBV4-1	ASSQDHSGLAGGRITGELF
TRBJ1-4	TRBV10-3	AISESPGWTNEKLF
TRBJ1-5	TRBV6-6	ASSMTQGGDQPQH
TRBJ2-7	TRBV14	ASSSLGPQY
TRBJ2-5	TRBV18	ASSPPGQSFAETQY
TRBJ1-5	TRBV30	AWSSRSGQPQH
TRBJ1-2	TRBV10-3	AISPGQGFAKGGYT
TRBJ1-3	TRBV24-1	ATSDWSASGNTIY
TRBJ1-4	TRBV28	ASQGRINEKLF
TRBJ2-5	TRBV30	AWSPPKGLAGGQGQTQY
TRBJ2-7	TRBV27	ASSFGGGGRKLGEQY
TRBJ2-3	TRBV3-1/TRBV3-2	ASSATRSGGRGTDTQY
TRBJ1-5	TRBV7-9	ASSLALDRGRNQPQH
TRBJ1-5	TRBV28	ASSFSIGGGTGQPQH
TRBJ1-1	TRBV2	ASSIRENTEAF
TRBJ1-3	TRBV28	ASSSAGDTIY
TRBJ2-2	TRBV6-6	ASTPVGTGNTGELF
TRBJ2-1	TRBV10-1	ASSEGQGTPRWEQF
TRBJ2-7	TRBV5-6	ASSLGRFPYEQY
TRBJ2-7	TRBV1	TSSPQPRLAGGISSYEQY
TRBJ2-7	TRBV4-1	ASSQVVPRTGGYEQY
TRBJ2-4	TRBV6-1	ASSERGATAAKNIQY
TRBJ1-5	TRBV20-1	SASSQINQPQH
TRBJ1-1	TRBV11-2	ASSAGQWNTEAF
TRBJ1-2	TRBV6-5	ASSSPGGYGYT
TRBJ1-1	TRBV4-1	ASSQVIPAGKRYTEAF
TRBJ2-2	TRBV6-5	ASSPTDRAGGELF
TRBJ1-5	TRBV6-4	ASSDVWGVRNQPQH
TRBJ1-1	TRBV5-4	ASSTGDRGPDTEAF
TRBJ2-5	TRBV5-1	ASSLAGGPQETQY
TRBJ1-6	TRBV27	ASTPAGTDNSPLH
TRBJ1-6	TRBV3-1/TRBV3-2	ASSQGGGGNSPLH
TRBJ1-5	TRBV6-5	ASSQTGGVQPQH
TRBJ1-2	TRBV11-2	ASSPGQNYGYT
TRBJ1-1	TRBV19	ASNAGWEGTEAF
TRBJ1-1	TRBV4-2	ASSLSAGGNTEAF
TRBJ1-2	TRBV7-2	ASSPNPGQGRTGNYGYT
TRBJ2-5	TRBV30	AWSLGGVRQETQY
TRBJ2-7	TRBV5-1	ASSLSVAGGREQY
TRBJ1-1	TRBV28	ASLPGGRPNEAF
TRBJ2-7	TRBV3-1/TRBV3-2	ASSQDGGTGTYEQY
TRBJ2-5	TRBV2	ASSEETGKTQY